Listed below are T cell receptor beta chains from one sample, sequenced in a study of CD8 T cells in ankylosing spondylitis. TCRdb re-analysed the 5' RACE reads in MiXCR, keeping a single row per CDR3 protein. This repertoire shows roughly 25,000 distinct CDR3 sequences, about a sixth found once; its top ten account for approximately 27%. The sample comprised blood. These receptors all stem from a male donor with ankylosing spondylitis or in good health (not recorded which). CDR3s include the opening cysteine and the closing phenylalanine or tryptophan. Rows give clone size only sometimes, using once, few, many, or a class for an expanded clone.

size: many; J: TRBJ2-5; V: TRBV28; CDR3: CASSLVGAGQETQYF
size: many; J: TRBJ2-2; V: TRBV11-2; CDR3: CASSPGQNTGELFF
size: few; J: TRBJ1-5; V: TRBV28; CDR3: CASFPPTGGPSNQPQHF
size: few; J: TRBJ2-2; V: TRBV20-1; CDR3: CSARDSRTNTGELFF
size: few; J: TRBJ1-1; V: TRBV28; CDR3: CASSPPDTEAFF
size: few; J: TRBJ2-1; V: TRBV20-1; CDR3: CSARSPALRDEQFF
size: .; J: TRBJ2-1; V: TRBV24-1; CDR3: CATSDSYNNEQFF
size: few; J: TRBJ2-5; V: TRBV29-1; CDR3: CSVEAASGKSGETQYF
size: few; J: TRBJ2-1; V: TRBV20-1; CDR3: CSATPGLARNEQFF
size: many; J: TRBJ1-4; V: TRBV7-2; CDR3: CASSPMGGPTNEKLFF
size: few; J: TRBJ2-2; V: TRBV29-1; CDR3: CSVRGTNTGELFF
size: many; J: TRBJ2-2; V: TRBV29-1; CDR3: CSASAGLNTGELFF
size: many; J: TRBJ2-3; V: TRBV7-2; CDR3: CASSLVSADTQYF
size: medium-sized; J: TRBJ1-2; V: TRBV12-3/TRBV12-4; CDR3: CASSPGWEGYTF
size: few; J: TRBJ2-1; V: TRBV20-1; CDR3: CSARWLINEQFF
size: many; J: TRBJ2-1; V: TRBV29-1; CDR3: CSVGRTSVLNNEQFF
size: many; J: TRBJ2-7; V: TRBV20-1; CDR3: CSARGLHGYEQYF
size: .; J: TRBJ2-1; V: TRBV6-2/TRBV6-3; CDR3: CASNTALTSGELNEQFF
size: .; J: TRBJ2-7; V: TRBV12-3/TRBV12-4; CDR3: CASSYYTAGEQYF
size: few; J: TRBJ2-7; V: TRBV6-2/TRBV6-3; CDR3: CASTGGFYEQYF
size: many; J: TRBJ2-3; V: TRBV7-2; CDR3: CASNNGGALRDTQYF
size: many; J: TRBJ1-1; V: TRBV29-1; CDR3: CSVRNFGTEAFF
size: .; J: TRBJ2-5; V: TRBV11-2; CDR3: CASSSTRGGTQYF
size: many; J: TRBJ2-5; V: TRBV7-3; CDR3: CASSLSNSQETQYF
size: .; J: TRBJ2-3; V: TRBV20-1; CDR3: CSAMGASTDTQYF
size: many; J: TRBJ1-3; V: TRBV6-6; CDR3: CASSDGQGTGNTIYF
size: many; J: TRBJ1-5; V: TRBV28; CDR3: CASRPGGREPQHF
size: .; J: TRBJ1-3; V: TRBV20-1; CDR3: CSASWTVDNTIYF
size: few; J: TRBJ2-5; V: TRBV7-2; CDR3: CASSLDDRVETQYF
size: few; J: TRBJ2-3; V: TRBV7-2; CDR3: CASSSYTDTQYF
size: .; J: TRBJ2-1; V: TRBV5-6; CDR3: CASSMGTGTYNEQFF
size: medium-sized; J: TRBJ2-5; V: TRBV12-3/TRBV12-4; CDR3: CASSHAISKETQYF
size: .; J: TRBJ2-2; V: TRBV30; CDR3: CASDGRLNTGELFF